This record looks at one T cell receptor (beta chain) sequence and its context. The target antigen is unknown. The repertoire was sequenced with immunoSEQ multiplex PCR; TCRdb's copy has only in-frame clones and lacks some. This sample carries roughly 86,000 clones, around 96% of them seen once, and the ten largest clones take 0.025% to 0.04%. This sample is drawn from a study of human thymus T cells. V lost 5 bases and J lost 3, with 19 bases in between. CDR3 length: 15 amino acids. Germline V gene lookup returns CDR1 GTSNPN and CDR2 SVGIG (reference sequence). The thymus was resected at corrective cardiac surgery. Donors were healthy Finnish infants having corrective surgery for congenital heart defects. Points from the study as a whole: Thymic repertoires of unrelated individuals were reported in related research to overlap highly. The authors found apparently biased V and J gene usage in thymic and blood repertoires.

The rearrangement joins TRBV30 to TRBJ1-2; weak D call: TRBD1 (5 bases). The sequencing input was thymus tissue. The clonotype comes from a boy in the first two years of life with a congenital heart defect but otherwise immunologically healthy. CDR3 DNA sequence: TGTGCCTGGTCTCGTCGGGGGAACCCCTACTATGGCTACACCTTC. Its translation: CAWSRRGNPYYGYTF. Together with reference TRBV30 and TRBJ1-2, the CDR3 gives the full variable domain: SQTIHQWPATLVQPVGSPLSLECTVEGTSNPNLYWYRQAAGRGLQLLFYSVGIGQISSEVPQNLSASRPQDRQFILSSKKLLLSDSGFYLCAWSRRGNPYYGYTFGSGTRLTVV.